Below are 32 T cell receptor beta chains sequenced from a single sample in a study of T cell changes during pregnancy in multiple sclerosis. TCRdb's table, derived via immunoSEQ multiplex PCR, lists solely in-frame clones and lacks some. The data hold some 41,000 clones, with roughly nine tenths observed a single time. Sample: CD4+ T cells from peripheral blood mononuclear cells, taken after pregnancy. The source is a female donor with multiple sclerosis, enrolled in a pregnancy study.

The chain carries TRBV28 and TRBJ2-7, with TRBD2 matching 12 bases. CDR1 is MDHEN, CDR2 SYDVKM, per germline. Trimming removed 6 bases from V and 0 bases from J; junction bases left unmatched: 6. This CDR3 is 16 amino acids long. The DNA for the CDR3 is TGTGCCAGCAGGGCCGGGACTAGCGGGTCCTCCTACGAGCAGTACTTC. Translating it yields CASRAGTSGSSYEQYF.

The genes are TRBV19 and TRBJ2-5; D may be TRBD2 (6 bases). V was trimmed by 3 bases and J by 6 bases, leaving 14 bases between them. The CDR3 has 14 residues. CDR1 and CDR2 (germline): LNHDA, SQIVND (reference sequence). The chain's CDR3 is CASSIGNGRKTQYF. In DNA form, the CDR3 reads TGTGCCAGTAGTATCGGAAACGGGAGAAAGACCCAGTACTTC.

V usage is TRBV2 and J usage is TRBJ2-3, with 12 positions matching TRBD2. The CDR3 sequence is 16 residues long. V shed 7 bases and J 3 bases; nucleotides not matched to a gene: 8. The germline V gene has CDR1 SNHLY and CDR2 FYNNEI. CDR3 protein: CASTPRTSGITDTQYF. The CDR3 DNA sequence: TGTGCCAGCACCCCCCGGACTAGCGGGATTACAGATACGCAGTATTTT. Supplemented by reference TRBV2 and TRBJ2-3, the full variable domain reads EPEVTQTPSHQVTQMGQEVILRCVPISNHLYFYWYRQILGQKVEFLVSFYNNEISEKSEIFDDQFSVERPDGSNFTLKIRSTKLEDSAMYFCASTPRTSGITDTQYFGPGTRLTVL.

The J gene is TRBJ2-4, the V gene TRBV19; 9 bases line up with TRBD2. V shed 0 bases, J shed 6 bases, and the junction held 6 bases outside the gene matches. CDR3 length: 16 residues. The germline CDR1 and CDR2 sequences are LNHDA and SQIVND (reference sequence). The CDR3 nucleotides read TGTGCCAGTAGTATAGAGGGACTAGCTAGTGGAAACATTCAGTACTTC. The encoded protein is CASSIEGLASGNIQYF.

CDR3 coding DNA: TGCGCCAGCAGCTTCGGGGATTGGTATGGCTACACCTTC. Its protein product is CASSFGDWYGYTF. The chain is built from TRBV5-1 and TRBJ1-2, with D unclear. The CDR3 contains 13 residues. Deletions cut 2 bases from V and 5 bases from J, with 10 bases between. Looked up from germline, CDR1 is SGHRS and CDR2 is YFSETQ.

The chain employs TRBV23-1 and TRBJ1-1, with 11 bases lining up with TRBD1. TRBV23-1 belongs to the ORF category, with a function that is uncertain. The CDR3 runs 17 residues. The ends lost 4 bases at V and 5 bases at J; junction bases unmatched: 12. As DNA, the CDR3 is TGCGCCAGCAGTCTACAAAGGACAGGGGGCATCCGAACTGAAGCTTTCTTT. Translation gives CASSLQRTGGIRTEAFF.

The rearrangement joins TRBV5-6 to TRBJ2-3; 9 positions agree with TRBD2. The CDR3 has 16 residues. The germline CDR1 and CDR2 sequences are SGHDT and YYEEEE. The V and J ends lost 4 bases and 4 bases, in that order; junction bases with no gene match: 10. The CDR3 DNA reads as TGTGCCAGCAGCCGGCTTAGCGGGAGTATCTCAGATACGCAGTATTTT. Its protein product is CASSRLSGSISDTQYF.

This rearrangement joins TRBV6-5 to TRBJ2-3; possible D gene TRBD1, 6 bases. This CDR3 region has 11 residues. V was shortened by 10 bases and J by 14 bases, with 19 bases between the two germline ends. CDR1 is MNHEY, CDR2 SVGAGI, per germline. CDR3 coding DNA: TGTGCCATCCACCCACAGGGATGGTCGTATTTT. It yields the protein CAIHPQGWSYF.

The chain uses TRBV19 and TRBJ2-3, with 7 bases matching TRBD1. The germline V gene encodes CDR1 LNHDA and CDR2 SQIVND (reference sequence). CDR3 length equals 14 residues. J was trimmed by 2 bases and V by 5 bases; bases with no gene match: 4. CDR3 nucleotides: TGTGCCAGTAGTTGGGACAGCAACACAGATACGCAGTATTTT. Amino acids: CASSWDSNTDTQYF.

The gene calls are TRBV5-1 and TRBJ2-1, with 7 positions matching TRBD1. The CDR3 consists of 16 residues. The J segment lost 5 bases and the V segment lost 2 bases, leaving 10 bases of the junction unmatched. Germline V gene lookup returns CDR1 SGHRS and CDR2 YFSETQ. DNA of the CDR3: TGCGCCAGCAGCTTACAGGGGTTTGGTAATGACAATGAGCAGTTCTTC. Protein: CASSLQGFGNDNEQFF.

The V gene is TRBV5-1, the J gene TRBJ2-1, with D uncertain. The length of the CDR3 is 14 residues. Germline V gene data show CDR1 as SGHRS and CDR2 as YFSETQ. V dropped 0 bases and J dropped 2 bases, with 6 bases sitting between them. CDR3 region: CASSLDSAYNEQFF. The CDR3 DNA sequence: TGCGCCAGCAGCTTGGACAGTGCCTACAATGAGCAGTTCTTC.

The CDR3 DNA reads TGTGCTAGTTCGCAGGGGGCTCACTATGGCTACACCTTC. It translates to CASSQGAHYGYTF. The chain joins TRBV12-5 to TRBJ1-2; 8 nucleotides line up with TRBD1. The CDR3 loop spans 13 amino acids. Germline trimming cut 8 bases from V and 3 bases from J; bases unmatched to any gene: 5. Germline V gene data show CDR1 as LGHNT and CDR2 as FRNRAP.

V usage is TRBV5-1 and J usage is TRBJ2-6; 9 bases fit TRBD1. The junction had 10 bases not matched to a gene; V was cut back by 5 bases and J by 1 base. This CDR3 is built from 18 residues. CDR1 and CDR2 (germline): SGHRS, YFSETQ. The CDR3 reads CASRIYRGPPSGANVLTF. The CDR3 DNA reads as TGCGCCAGCAGAATATACAGGGGGCCTCCGTCTGGGGCCAACGTCCTGACTTTC.

This clone appeared a single time. CDR3 residues: CASSLISGRYEQYF. The CDR3 DNA reads TGCGCCAGCAGCCTTATTAGCGGGAGGTACGAGCAGTACTTC. This rearrangement joins TRBV5-1 to TRBJ2-7, with 10 nucleotides matching TRBD2. After removal of 4 bases from V and 4 bases from J, the junction contained 5 bases not matched to a gene. The CDR3 covers 14 residues. Germline V lookup: CDR1 SGHRS, CDR2 YFSETQ.

CDR3 bases: TGTGCCAGCAGTATCAGGACAGGGGTGGGCACTGAAGCTTTCTTT. It codes for CASSIRTGVGTEAFF. This chain uses TRBV6-1 with TRBJ1-1, with 9 bases that match TRBD1. V shed 5 bases, J shed 4 bases, and the junction held 8 bases outside the gene matches. This CDR3 is built from 15 residues. Germline V gene lookup returns CDR1 MNHNS and CDR2 SASEGT.

The V call is TRBV7-8, the J call TRBJ1-2; D possibly corresponds to TRBD1 (6 bases). The CDR3 covers 14 residues. Germline V lookup: CDR1 SGHVS, CDR2 FQNEAQ. Trimming stripped 7 bases from V and 4 bases from J, with 16 bases between. The CDR3 is CASTPLQGAYGYTF. CDR3 DNA sequence: TGTGCCAGCACCCCATTACAGGGAGCCTATGGCTACACCTTC.

This chain links TRBV27 with TRBJ1-1, with 10 bases matching TRBD1. Germline assignment: CDR1 MNHEY and CDR2 SMNVEV (reference sequence). V trimming: 5 bases; J trimming: 5 bases; junction bases outside the gene matches: 11. The CDR3 is 16 amino acids. The CDR3 sequence: CASSRTPGQGGTEAFF. The CDR3 DNA sequence: TGTGCCAGCAGTCGAACACCCGGACAGGGGGGTACTGAAGCTTTCTTT.

The rearrangement uses TRBV30 and TRBJ2-1; 12 bases align to TRBD1. The length of the CDR3 is 14 residues. CDR1 and CDR2 (germline): GTSNPN, SVGIG (reference sequence). The trim removed 5 bases at V and 7 bases at J, leaving 6 bases unmatched. In DNA, the CDR3 is TGTGCCTGGGGGGACAGGGGGCTTGGAAATGAGCAGTTCTTC. Translated: CAWGDRGLGNEQFF.

V usage is TRBV18 and J usage is TRBJ2-7, with a possible D match to TRBD2 (6 bases). V was pared by 1 base and J by 5 bases, with 12 bases between. This CDR3 has 14 amino acids. CDR1 is KGHSH and CDR2 is LQKENI in the germline V gene. The CDR3 sequence: CASSPRPSENEQYF. In nucleotides, the CDR3 is TGTGCCAGCTCACCACGTCCTAGCGAAAACGAGCAGTACTTC.

This clone is a singleton in its sample. The chain joins TRBV12-5 to TRBJ2-1; 10 positions match TRBD2. CDR3 length: 16 residues. V shed 0 bases, J shed 6 bases, and the junction held 5 bases outside the gene matches. Germline assignment: CDR1 LGHNT and CDR2 FRNRAP. CDR3 DNA sequence: TGTGCTAGTGGTTTGGTAATTGGGACTAGCGCCAATGAGCAGTTCTTC. The encoded protein is CASGLVIGTSANEQFF.

This clone was observed a few times. The DNA of the CDR3 is TGCGCCAGCAGCTTATCGGGAGAGGGCACAGATACGCAGTATTTT. It encodes CASSLSGEGTDTQYF. The gene calls are TRBV5-1 and TRBJ2-3; a possible D gene is TRBD2 (6 bases). V was shortened by 2 bases and J by 1 base, with 11 bases between the two germline ends. The germline gives CDR1 SGHRS, CDR2 YFSETQ. The CDR3 runs 15 residues.

The CDR3 reads CASSSDRGQGFVDEQYF. The CDR3 nucleotides read TGCGCCAGCAGCTCAGACCGTGGACAGGGATTTGTCGACGAGCAGTACTTC. The rearrangement uses TRBV5-1 and TRBJ2-7; 8 nucleotides align to TRBD1. The V segment lost 3 bases and the J segment 5 bases; nucleotides outside the gene matches: 16. CDR3 length: 17 amino acids. The germline V gene has CDR1 SGHRS and CDR2 YFSETQ.

The rearrangement uses TRBV30 and TRBJ2-7, with a weak D call TRBD2 (6 bases). The CDR3 sequence is 12 residues long. Germline V gene sequence: CDR1 GTSNPN, CDR2 SVGIG (reference sequence). Between the trimmed V and J ends, which lost 5 bases and 2 bases, there was a span of 10 bases. The CDR3 is CAWGEEPYEQYF. The CDR3 DNA sequence: TGTGCCTGGGGGGAGGAACCCTACGAGCAGTACTTC.

J is TRBJ2-1 and V is TRBV11-2; D perhaps matches TRBD2 (6 bases). V was cut by 1 base and J by 7 bases, with 11 bases left in between. The CDR3 is 14 residues long. CDR1 SGHAT and CDR2 FQNNGV come from the germline V gene. Here the CDR3 DNA reads TGTGCCAGCAGCTTAGTGAGTCTAGCGAATGAGCAGTTCTTC. Protein product: CASSLVSLANEQFF.

The chain carries TRBV30 and TRBJ2-5; the match to TRBD2 covers 13 bases. The V gene's germline CDR1 is GTSNPN and CDR2 SVGIG (reference sequence). J was trimmed by 5 bases and V by 3 bases; bases with no gene match: 9. The CDR3 length is 16 residues. The CDR3 region is CAWRTMGLAGRETQYF. CDR3 nucleotides: TGTGCCTGGAGAACTATGGGACTAGCGGGACGCGAGACCCAGTACTTC.

This chain joins TRBV6-1 and TRBJ2-1, with D perhaps matching TRBD1 (5 bases). Germline-derived CDR1 and CDR2 are MNHNS and SASEGT. CDR3 length: 14 residues. V dropped 2 bases and J dropped 4 bases, with 9 bases sitting between them. The CDR3 DNA reads as TGTGCCAGCAGTGAACCAGGGATGTACAATGAGCAGTTCTTC. Its translation is CASSEPGMYNEQFF.

This clone was found a few times. The rearrangement uses TRBV27 and TRBJ1-5; D is possibly TRBD1 (5 bases). There are 14 residues in the CDR3. Germline V CDR1 and CDR2: MNHEY, SMNVEV (reference sequence). Trimming stripped 9 bases from V and 3 bases from J, with 15 bases between. Here the CDR3 DNA reads TGTGCCAGTGGGATGGAGGGGACCAATCAGCCCCAGCATTTT. Translation: CASGMEGTNQPQHF.

The rearrangement links TRBV19 to TRBJ2-4; TRBD1 is a possible D gene (6 bases). Trimming pared 8 bases from V and 4 bases from J, leaving 18 bases between. The CDR3 extends over 15 amino acids. Germline V gives CDR1 LNHDA, CDR2 SQIVND (reference sequence). The CDR3 nucleotides are TGTGCCAGTTCGAAACAGGGAAATGCGAAAAACATTCAGTACTTC. It is translated as CASSKQGNAKNIQYF. Full variable domain (remainder filled in from reference TRBV19 and TRBJ2-4): DGGITQSPKYLFRKEGQNVTLSCEQNLNHDAMYWYRQDPGQGLRLIYYSQIVNDFQKGDIAEGYSVSREKKESFPLTVTSAQKNPTAFYLCASSKQGNAKNIQYFGAGTRLSVL.

This chain connects TRBV21-1 to TRBJ1-5; the listed D gene, TRBD1, was not tested against the DNA. TRBV21-1 represents a pseudogene. This CDR3 has 14 amino acids. The CDR3 sequence is CASRKRGYNQPQHF. In DNA, the CDR3 is TGTGCCAGCAGAAAGAGGGGGTACAATCAGCCCCAGCATTTT.

The chain combines TRBV4-2 with TRBJ2-2; TRBD1 matches at 7 bases. The CDR3 is made up of 18 amino acids. Germline-derived CDR1 and CDR2 are LGHNA and YNFKEQ. The trim removed 4 bases at V and 0 bases at J, leaving 11 bases unmatched. DNA of the CDR3: TGTGCCAGCAGCCTCGAACTACCCGGGACAGCGAACACCGGGGAGCTGTTTTTT. This sequence encodes CASSLELPGTANTGELFF.

The V call is TRBV7-2, the J call TRBJ2-1; maybe TRBD1 (5 bases). The CDR3 has 13 amino acids. Germline loops: CDR1 SGHTA, CDR2 FQGNSA. The V end lost 2 bases, the J end lost 8 bases, and 10 bases lay between the germline ends. CDR3 in amino acids: CASSLQGGDEQFF. CDR3 sequence (DNA): TGTGCCAGCAGCTTACAGGGCGGCGATGAGCAGTTCTTC.

This clone is a singleton in its sample. The genes are TRBV18 and TRBJ2-1, with a possible D match to TRBD2 (6 bases). The V and J ends lost 5 bases and 5 bases respectively, with 13 bases between them. Germline CDR1 and CDR2: KGHSH and LQKENI. The CDR3 is 14 residues long. CDR3 sequence reads: CASSYRDSHNEQFF. The CDR3 region has the DNA TGTGCCAGCTCATACCGGGACTCACACAATGAGCAGTTCTTC.